The 27 T cell receptor beta chains in this list originate from one sample, sequenced in a study of blood T cells in healthy people across ages. The authors ran a second PCR of roughly 6 to 12 cycles using a sample-barcoded 5' primer and a J-beta primer mix. TCRdb reprocessed the 5' RACE reads with MiXCR, giving one entry per CDR3 protein. The data contain about a million distinct CDR3 sequences, roughly half of them seen just once; the ten biggest clones take up around 21%. Sequencing was carried out using blood. These receptor sequences come from a woman aged 60-75 years in good health.

Comment on this clonotype: This may come from a read error, since a much larger clone is one base off. The V and J genes are TRBV15 and TRBJ2-3; D gene uncertain. V was shortened by 0 bases and J by 8 bases, with 9 bases between the two germline ends. The CDR3 runs to 13 residues. Germline CDR1 and CDR2: LNHNV and YYDKDF (reference sequence). CDR3 sequence reads: CATSRDMEGTQYF. CDR3 coding DNA: TGTGCCACCAGCAGAGATATGGAAGGTACGCAGTATTTT.

This chain joins TRBV6-6 and TRBJ2-1; tentatively, D is TRBD1 (6 bases). Per the germline V gene, CDR1 is MNHNY and CDR2 is SVGAGI (reference sequence). Trimming left V 5 bases short and J 10 bases short, with 21 bases between. CDR3 size: 15 residues. The CDR3 loop reads CASSNRVQAFGEQFF. The CDR3 DNA follows: TGTGCCAGCAGTAACAGGGTCCAAGCTTTTGGGGAGCAGTTCTTC.

The genes are TRBV6-5 and TRBJ1-1, with TRBD1 as a possible D gene (5 bases). The V gene lost 7 bases and the J gene lost 11 bases, with 20 bases spanning the gap. The germline V gene has CDR1 MNHEY and CDR2 SVGAGI. The CDR3 consists of 13 residues. The chain's CDR3 is CASTSEGNLNAFF. The CDR3 bases are TGTGCCAGCACTTCGGAGGGGAATTTGAATGCTTTCTTT.

In the case of this clonotype: It is unclear where the CDR3 begins or ends on the DNA, so no DNA is shown, and the CDR3 is as TCRdb lists it. The chain employs TRBV27 and TRBJ1-1; the table names TRBD1, a call not compared with the DNA. The CDR3 contains 22 residues when both ends are counted. Looked up from germline, CDR1 is MNHEY and CDR2 is SMNVEV (reference sequence). This CDR3 is CASSSPLMNEQFFGPGNTEAFF.

There are a few counts of this clonotype. The rearrangement joins TRBV6-2 or TRBV6-3 to TRBJ1-4; TRBD1 matches at 7 bases. The J segment lost 6 bases and the V segment lost 6 bases, leaving 7 bases of the junction unmatched. The CDR3 is 14 amino acids. CDR1 and CDR2 from the germline V gene are MNHEY and SVGEGT. Written as DNA, the CDR3 is TGTGCCAGCAGGGAACAGGGGAGAGATGAAAAACTGTTTTTT. As protein: CASREQGRDEKLFF.

This clonotype was counted at least ten times. V gene TRBV29-1 combines with J gene TRBJ2-7; possibly TRBD1 or TRBD2 for D (5 bases each). Trimming pared 3 bases from V and 2 bases from J, leaving 11 bases between. The germline V gene has CDR1 SQVTM and CDR2 ANQGSEA. This CDR3 spans 13 amino acids. DNA for the CDR3: TGCAGCGTTGACGGCCCGGGGCCCTACGAGCAGTACTTC. Amino acids: CSVDGPGPYEQYF.

As concerns this clonotype: A read error may explain this, as a much larger clone is one base away. The chain joins TRBV29-1 to TRBJ1-2; D is uncertain. The CDR3 runs to 12 residues. Germline CDR1 is SQVTM and CDR2 is ANQGSEA. With 4 bases removed from V and 5 bases from J, the gap between germline ends came to 11 bases. The CDR3 reads CSVVSGMYGYTF. The CDR3 nucleotides read TGCAGCGTTGTATCCGGGATGTATGGCTACACCTTC. The full variable domain, in which reference TRBV29-1 and TRBJ1-2 provide the parts outside the CDR3, is SAVISQKPSRDICQRGTSLTIQCQVDSQVTMMFWYRQQPGQSLTLIATANQGSEATYESGFVIDKFPISRPNLTFSTLTVSNMSPEDSSIYLCSVVSGMYGYTFGSGTRLTVV.

This chain joins TRBV5-5 and TRBJ2-1; 9 bases are shared with TRBD2. With V trimmed by 4 bases and J by 6 bases, 11 bases remained unmatched. CDR1 is SGHKS, CDR2 YYEKEE, per germline (reference sequence). The CDR3 consists of 16 residues. CDR3 residues: CASSPWGTSSRNEQFF. The DNA of the CDR3 is TGTGCCAGCAGCCCCTGGGGGACTAGCAGTCGCAATGAGCAGTTCTTC.

This clonotype turned up a few times. This chain joins TRBV13 and TRBJ2-3, with D possibly matching TRBD2 (5 bases). CDR1 and CDR2 from the germline V gene are PRHDT and FYEKMQ (reference sequence). V gave up 3 bases and J gave up 1 base, with 14 bases separating them. The CDR3 has 16 residues. DNA for the CDR3: TGTGCCAGCAGCTTCCAAGTTTATAGCGGCACAGATACGCAGTATTTT. Its protein product is CASSFQVYSGTDTQYF.

The chain combines TRBV6-5 with TRBJ2-7; 7 nucleotides line up with TRBD1. Germline assignment: CDR1 MNHEY and CDR2 SVGAGI. J was trimmed by 1 base and V by 6 bases; bases with no gene match: 6. The length of the CDR3 is 14 residues. The CDR3 reads CASSGQALSYEQYF. CDR3 DNA sequence: TGTGCCAGCAGCGGACAGGCCCTGTCCTACGAGCAGTACTTC.

This chain joins TRBV12-3 or TRBV12-4 and TRBJ1-2; D call uncertain. V lost 5 bases to trimming and J lost 0 bases, with 13 bases between them. This CDR3 is built from 15 residues. CDR3 loop: CASSPPTETNYGYTF. The CDR3 DNA reads TGTGCCAGCAGTCCCCCGACGGAAACTAACTATGGCTACACCTTC.

The V and J genes are TRBV7-9 and TRBJ2-1, with D unclear. The germline V gene has CDR1 SEHNR and CDR2 FQNEAQ (reference sequence). The V gene lost 5 bases and the J gene lost 7 bases, with 9 bases spanning the gap. The length of the CDR3 is 12 residues. CDR3 bases: TGTGCCAGCAGCCCAGGCCTGAATGAGCAGTTCTTC. It specifies CASSPGLNEQFF.

CDR3 sequence reads: CASRTDQGAYEQYF. In nucleotides, the CDR3 is TGTGCCAGCAGAACCGACCAGGGAGCGTACGAGCAGTACTTC. The rearrangement links TRBV6-6 to TRBJ2-7, with D perhaps given as TRBD1 or TRBD2 (5 bases each). V lost 6 bases to trimming and J lost 4 bases, with 16 bases between them. Germline V lookup: CDR1 MNHNY, CDR2 SVGAGI (reference sequence). The CDR3 contains 14 residues.

J is TRBJ1-2 and V is TRBV13; D is unclear. The germline CDR1 and CDR2 sequences are PRHDT and FYEKMQ (reference sequence). Trimming pared 4 bases from V and 8 bases from J, leaving 20 bases between. The CDR3 has 15 residues. CDR3 sequence (DNA): TGTGCCAGCAGCTCCGTTACAGACGCGGAATGGGGCTACACCTTC. Translating gives CASSSVTDAEWGYTF. Looking up the rest from reference TRBV13 and TRBJ1-2 gives the full variable domain: AAGVIQSPRHLIKEKRETATLKCYPIPRHDTVYWYQQGPGQDPQFLISFYEKMQSDKGSIPDRFSAQQFSDYHSELNMSSLELGDSALYFCASSSVTDAEWGYTFGSGTRLTVV.

The chain has TRBV20-1 and TRBJ1-3, with 9 bases lining up with TRBD1. The J segment lost 0 bases and the V segment lost 3 bases, leaving 9 bases of the junction unmatched. The CDR3 is 17 amino acids. The germline V gene has CDR1 DFQATT and CDR2 SNEGSKA (reference sequence). CDR3: CSARRTDRGISGNTIYF. The DNA of the CDR3 is TGCAGTGCTAGGAGGACGGACAGGGGCATCTCTGGAAACACCATATATTTT.

With respect to this clonotype: At one end, the junction sequence differs from germline, possibly due to a read error. This chain connects TRBV24-1 to TRBJ2-7; perhaps TRBD1 as D (5 bases). Germline V gene sequence: CDR1 KGHDR, CDR2 SFDVKD. The length of the CDR3 is 14 residues. Here the CDR3 reads CATSARDLSYERYF. DNA of the CDR3: TGTGCCACCAGTGCCAGGGATCTTTCCTACGAGCGGTACTTC.

The chain has TRBV12-3 or TRBV12-4 and TRBJ2-1; 16 bases fit TRBD2. V was clipped by 6 bases and J by 1 base; unmatched bases: 6. The CDR3 has 18 amino acids. CDR3 bases: TGTGCCAGCAGGGGACTAGCGGGAGGGCCCAAATCCTACAATGAGCAGTTCTTC. It codes for CASRGLAGGPKSYNEQFF.

Ten or more counts support this clonotype. This chain uses TRBV28 with TRBJ2-4, with 7 nucleotides matching TRBD2. The trim removed 6 bases at V and 5 bases at J, leaving 7 bases unmatched. This CDR3 has 14 amino acids. From germline, CDR1 is MDHEN and CDR2 SYDVKM. CDR3 in DNA: TGTGCCAGCAGCCCGGCAGGGAGGGAAAACATTCAGTACTTC. It encodes CASSPAGRENIQYF.

This clonotype came up many times. The CDR3, as DNA: TGCAGCGTTGGACTAGCCGGCTACGAGCAGTACTTC. Translation: CSVGLAGYEQYF. The V gene is TRBV29-1, the J gene TRBJ2-7; 7 bases fit TRBD2. Unmatched junction bases numbered 3, after V lost 4 bases and J lost 3 bases. CDR1 is SQVTM, CDR2 ANQGSEA, per germline. The CDR3 runs to 12 residues.

V gene TRBV29-1 combines with J gene TRBJ2-1; TRBD2 matches at 10 bases. V lost 5 bases, J lost 10 bases, and 5 bases stayed unmatched. Germline V CDR1 and CDR2: SQVTM, ANQGSEA. This CDR3 has 12 residues. This chain's CDR3 is CSVTMTSGEQFF. CDR3 in DNA: TGCAGCGTTACCATGACTAGCGGGGAGCAGTTCTTC.

The V gene is TRBV5-1, the J gene TRBJ2-1; TRBD2 is a possible D gene (6 bases). CDR3 length: 16 amino acids. V lost 2 bases to trimming and J lost 7 bases, with 19 bases between them. Germline-derived CDR1 and CDR2 are SGHRS and YFSETQ. Written as DNA, the CDR3 is TGCGCCAGCAGCTTTTGGAGGGAGGCGCCCGTTAATGAGCAGTTCTTC. Residues: CASSFWREAPVNEQFF.

V gene TRBV29-1 combines with J gene TRBJ2-3; D remains unclear. The CDR3 has 14 residues. Looked up from germline, CDR1 is SQVTM and CDR2 is ANQGSEA. Trimming left V 0 bases short and J 2 bases short, with 9 bases between. This CDR3 reads CSVEDMSHTDTQYF. In DNA form, the CDR3 reads TGCAGCGTTGAAGATATGTCCCACACAGATACGCAGTATTTT.

This clonotype was counted a single time. J is TRBJ1-1 and V is TRBV6-5; a weak D match, TRBD1 (6 bases). Germline V gene sequence: CDR1 MNHEY, CDR2 SVGAGI. V lost 7 bases to trimming and J lost 0 bases, with 15 bases between them. This CDR3 spans 15 amino acids. CDR3 sequence: CASNVKNRVNTEAFF. In DNA form, the CDR3 reads TGTGCCAGCAATGTGAAGAACAGGGTGAACACTGAAGCTTTCTTT.

This clonotype was observed a few times. The rearrangement links TRBV6-2 or TRBV6-3 to TRBJ2-5; D uncertain. Trimming took 5 bases from V and 6 from J, leaving 16 bases between them. Per the germline V gene, CDR1 is MNHEY and CDR2 is SVGEGT. The CDR3 runs to 14 residues. The CDR3 nucleotides are TGTGCCAGCAGTGCTCTAGGAGTCGGGCAGACCCAGTACTTC. This translates into CASSALGVGQTQYF.

This clonotype showed up many times. The chain uses TRBV20-1 and TRBJ2-7; the D gene is possibly TRBD2 (5 bases). Trimming pared 2 bases from V and 3 bases from J, leaving 14 bases between. The CDR3 loop spans 14 amino acids. Germline-derived CDR1 and CDR2 are DFQATT and SNEGSKA (reference sequence). CDR3 residues: CSARQSGEGYEQYF. CDR3 coding DNA: TGCAGTGCTAGACAGTCCGGGGAAGGCTACGAGCAGTACTTC.

This clonotype was seen only a few times. This chain connects TRBV12-3 or TRBV12-4 to TRBJ1-5; 7 nucleotides agree with TRBD1. The CDR3 covers 15 residues. V dropped 2 bases and J dropped 5; count of bases not matched to a gene: 6. The CDR3 DNA reads TGTGCCAGCAGTTTATACAGGGGCAGCGATCAGCCCCAGCATTTT. This codes for CASSLYRGSDQPQHF.

The gene calls are TRBV7-9 and TRBJ2-5, with 8 positions matching TRBD1. The last part of the DNA fits TRBJ2-7 better; the J call may be wrong. Germline V gene sequence: CDR1 SEHNR, CDR2 FQNEAQ (reference sequence). The CDR3 has 14 residues. The CDR3 DNA follows: TGTGCCAGCAGCTCCCGGGACAGGTTCCACGAGCAGTACTTC. Protein sequence: CASSSRDRFHEQYF.